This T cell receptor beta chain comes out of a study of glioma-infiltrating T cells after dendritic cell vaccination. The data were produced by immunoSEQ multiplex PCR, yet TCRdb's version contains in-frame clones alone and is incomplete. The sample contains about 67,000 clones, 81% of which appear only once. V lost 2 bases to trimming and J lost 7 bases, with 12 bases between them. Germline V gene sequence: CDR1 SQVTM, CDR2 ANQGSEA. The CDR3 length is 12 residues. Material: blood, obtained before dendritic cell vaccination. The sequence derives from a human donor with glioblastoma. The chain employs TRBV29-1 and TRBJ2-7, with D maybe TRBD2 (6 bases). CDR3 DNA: TGCAGCGTTGAAAAGGGACTGGGGGAGCAGTACTTC. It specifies CSVEKGLGEQYF.